This passage covers 26 T cell receptor beta chains from one sample sequenced in a study of T cell clones after liver transplantation. Sequenced by immunoSEQ multiplex PCR; TCRdb stores in-frame clones only, minus some. This table has 75,000 to 85,000 clones, around four fifths appearing once. The sample consisted of CD4+ T cells from blood, taken at the 22-month timepoint. These receptors originate from a human patient who received a liver transplant. Some T cells may have come from the graft donor.

The chain joins TRBV7-2 to TRBJ2-2; D gene unclear. CDR1 is SGHTA and CDR2 is FQGNSA in the germline V gene. This CDR3 comprises 16 residues. V dropped 2 bases and J dropped 4 bases, with 14 bases sitting between them. This chain's CDR3 is CASSLSRLLTTGELFF. CDR3 DNA sequence: TGTGCCAGCAGCTTATCCAGGCTCCTGACCACCGGGGAGCTGTTTTTT. Filled out from reference TRBV7-2 and TRBJ2-2, the complete variable domain reads GAGVSQSPSNKVTEKGKDVELRCDPISGHTALYWYRQSLGQGLEFLIYFQGNSAPDKSGLPSDRFSAERTGGSVSTLTIQRTQQEDSAVYLCASSLSRLLTTGELFFGEGSRLTVL.

The chain joins TRBV11-3 to TRBJ2-5, with TRBD2 identical over 9 bases. This CDR3 is 15 amino acids long. CDR1 and CDR2 from the germline V gene are SGHNT and YENEEA. V trimming: 3 bases; J trimming: 5 bases; junction bases outside the gene matches: 7. DNA of the CDR3: TGTGCCAGCAGCTTGTATAGCGGGAGTAGGGAGACCCAGTACTTC. Its protein is CASSLYSGSRETQYF.

The chain combines TRBV9 with TRBJ1-5, with D unresolved. The CDR3 length is 13 residues. Trimming left V 4 bases short and J 6 bases short, with 11 bases between. Germline loops: CDR1 SGDLS, CDR2 YYNGEE. The DNA for the CDR3 is TGTGCCAGCAGCCCCGGGTTGGGTCAGCCCCAGCATTTT. Encoded protein: CASSPGLGQPQHF.

The V gene is TRBV7-3, the J gene TRBJ2-3; 13 bases map to TRBD2. V trimming: 5 bases; J trimming: 6 bases; junction bases outside the gene matches: 11. Germline V gene data show CDR1 as SGHTA and CDR2 as FQGTGA. The CDR3 runs to 17 residues. DNA of the CDR3: TGTGCCAGCAGCAAAAACCGACTAGCGGGGGGTTTGGATACGCAGTATTTT. Its protein is CASSKNRLAGGLDTQYF. Filled out from reference TRBV7-3 and TRBJ2-3, the complete variable domain reads GAGVSQTPSNKVTEKGKYVELRCDPISGHTALYWYRQSLGQGPEFLIYFQGTGAADDSGLPNDRFFAVRPEGSVSTLKIQRTERGDSAVYLCASSKNRLAGGLDTQYFGPGTRLTVL.

This clone was picked up many times. V usage is TRBV7-2 and J usage is TRBJ1-1; TRBD1 matches at 8 bases. Germline V gene sequence: CDR1 SGHTA, CDR2 FQGNSA. The CDR3 has 15 amino acids. V was clipped by 5 bases and J by 5 bases; unmatched bases: 10. The CDR3 spells CASSIPGGQGTEAFF. DNA for the CDR3: TGTGCCAGCAGCATCCCCGGCGGACAGGGAACTGAAGCTTTCTTT.

CDR3 in amino acids: CASRQGMNTEAFF. The DNA for the CDR3 is TGTGCCAGCAGACAGGGAATGAACACTGAAGCTTTCTTT. The V call is TRBV28, the J call TRBJ1-1; D might be TRBD1 (6 bases). Germline V gene sequence: CDR1 MDHEN, CDR2 SYDVKM. The V gene lost 6 bases and the J gene lost 0 bases, with 8 bases spanning the gap. The CDR3 contains 13 residues. The full variable domain, its missing parts supplied by reference TRBV28 and TRBJ1-1, is DVKVTQSSRYLVKRTGEKVFLECVQDMDHENMFWYRQDPGLGLRLIYFSYDVKMKEKGDIPEGYSVSREKKERFSLILESASTNQTSMYLCASRQGMNTEAFFGQGTRLTVV.

The chain is built from TRBV5-1 and TRBJ2-3; D may be TRBD1 (5 bases). The CDR3 consists of 16 residues. The V gene's germline CDR1 is SGHRS and CDR2 YFSETQ. The V and J ends lost 0 bases and 2 bases respectively, with 13 bases between them. The CDR3, as DNA: TGCGCCAGCAGCTTGGGTGGCAGGGCCCCCACAGATACGCAGTATTTT. This codes for CASSLGGRAPTDTQYF. Drawing the rest from reference TRBV5-1 and TRBJ2-3, the complete variable domain is KAGVTQTPRYLIKTRGQQVTLSCSPISGHRSVSWYQQTPGQGLQFLFEYFSETQRNKGNFPGRFSGRQFSNSRSEMNVSTLELGDSALYLCASSLGGRAPTDTQYFGPGTRLTVL.

V gene TRBV5-1 combines with J gene TRBJ1-4; 8 nucleotides match TRBD1. Per the germline V gene, CDR1 is SGHRS and CDR2 is YFSETQ. The CDR3 runs to 14 residues. V lost 4 bases, J lost 8 bases, and 7 bases stayed unmatched. CDR3 bases: TGCGCCAGCAGCGCTGGGACAGGTGGGGAAAAACTGTTTTTT. Residues: CASSAGTGGEKLFF.

The chain employs TRBV2 and TRBJ2-1; possibly TRBD1 for D (6 bases). The germline gives CDR1 SNHLY, CDR2 FYNNEI. Between the trimmed V and J ends, which lost 6 bases and 8 bases, there was a span of 11 bases. This CDR3 comprises 12 residues. CDR3: CASSQQGYEQFF. The CDR3 DNA reads TGTGCCAGCAGCCAACAGGGCTATGAGCAGTTCTTC.

The chain couples TRBV6-6 to TRBJ1-1, with 7 positions matching TRBD1. With V trimmed by 2 bases and J by 5 bases, 8 bases remained unmatched. The CDR3 extends over 15 amino acids. Germline V lookup: CDR1 MNHNY, CDR2 SVGAGI (reference sequence). CDR3 region: CASSYPTGSGTEAFF. The CDR3 bases are TGTGCCAGCAGTTACCCGACAGGGTCGGGAACTGAAGCTTTCTTT.

CDR3 DNA sequence: TGTGCCAGCAGCCGATCTCCCGGTGATGAGCAGTTCTTC. As protein: CASSRSPGDEQFF. The chain combines TRBV7-2 with TRBJ2-1; D unclear. Germline CDR1 reads SGHTA; CDR2 reads FQGNSA. CDR3 size: 13 residues. The ends were cut back, 5 bases at V and 8 bases at J, with 13 bases in the middle.

V usage is TRBV7-9 and J usage is TRBJ2-7, with 8 bases matching TRBD2. V lost 6 bases, J lost 3 bases, and 4 bases stayed unmatched. CDR1 and CDR2 (germline): SEHNR, FQNEAQ (reference sequence). This CDR3 region has 13 residues. The chain's CDR3 is CASRPSGGYEQYF. CDR3 sequence (DNA): TGTGCCAGCAGACCGAGCGGGGGCTACGAGCAGTACTTC.

The chain links TRBV18 to TRBJ1-5; no clear D gene. The CDR3 loop spans 14 amino acids. V gave up 5 bases and J gave up 7 bases, with 15 bases separating them. Per germline, CDR1 KGHSH and CDR2 LQKENI. CDR3 nucleotide sequence: TGTGCCAGCTCAGCAGAATTCGGGAGCCAGCCCCAGCATTTT. Translated: CASSAEFGSQPQHF.

The chain employs TRBV7-2 and TRBJ1-4; 7 positions match TRBD1. The CDR3 extends over 13 amino acids. Germline trimming cut 5 bases from V and 5 bases from J; bases unmatched to any gene: 2. Germline V CDR1 and CDR2: SGHTA, FQGNSA. The CDR3 sequence is CASSRDSNEKLFF. Here the CDR3 DNA reads TGTGCCAGCAGCCGGGACAGCAATGAAAAACTGTTTTTT.

The CDR3 spells CASSAHRAPNQPQHF. The CDR3 DNA follows: TGTGCCAGCAGCGCCCACAGGGCCCCTAATCAGCCCCAGCATTTT. This chain joins TRBV9 and TRBJ1-5, with a weak D call TRBD1 (6 bases). Trimming stripped 3 bases from V and 4 bases from J, with 14 bases between. The CDR3 has 15 residues. Germline V gene sequence: CDR1 SGDLS, CDR2 YYNGEE. Using reference TRBV9 and TRBJ1-5 for the parts outside the CDR3, the full variable domain is DSGVTQTPKHLITATGQRVTLRCSPRSGDLSVYWYQQSLDQGLQFLIQYYNGEERAKGNILERFSAQQFPDLHSELNLSSLELGDSALYFCASSAHRAPNQPQHFGDGTRLSIL.

This chain uses TRBV18 with TRBJ1-2; TRBD1 aligns across 11 bases. The CDR3 extends over 15 amino acids. V dropped 6 bases and J dropped 4; count of bases not matched to a gene: 7. Germline assignment: CDR1 KGHSH and CDR2 LQKENI. CDR3 region: CASSQDRGQGYGYTF. The CDR3 DNA reads TGTGCCAGCTCTCAGGACAGGGGGCAAGGCTATGGCTACACCTTC.

The chain employs TRBV25-1 and TRBJ2-1; D gene uncertain. Germline CDR1 reads MGHDK; CDR2 reads SYGVNS. The CDR3 is 14 amino acids. Trimming removed 5 bases at V and 2 bases at J, with 10 bases between. The CDR3 coding sequence is TGTGCCAGCAGTCCCGATCGGGCCTACAATGAGCAGTTCTTC. Protein: CASSPDRAYNEQFF.

In this sample, this clone turned up once. The chain joins TRBV11-1 to TRBJ2-5, with 8 bases aligning to TRBD1. Germline V CDR1 and CDR2: SGHAT, FQDESV (reference sequence). The CDR3 has 16 residues. The ends lost 4 bases at V and 0 bases at J; junction bases unmatched: 7. CDR3 protein: CASSSGTGAYQETQYF. In DNA form, the CDR3 reads TGTGCCAGCAGCTCAGGGACAGGAGCATACCAAGAGACCCAGTACTTC.

The rearrangement uses TRBV29-1 and TRBJ2-7; 14 bases line up with TRBD2. Trimming removed 6 bases from V and 5 bases from J; junction bases left unmatched: 12. This CDR3 region has 16 residues. Germline V gene lookup returns CDR1 SQVTM and CDR2 ANQGSEA. This CDR3 is CSVEGGTSGSLDEQYF. In DNA form, the CDR3 reads TGCAGCGTAGAGGGGGGGACTAGCGGGAGTCTCGACGAGCAGTACTTC.

The chain links TRBV5-1 to TRBJ1-3; no clear D gene. This CDR3 region has 18 residues. Between the trimmed V and J ends, which lost 1 base and 0 bases, there was a span of 17 bases. CDR1 is SGHRS, CDR2 YFSETQ, per germline. In DNA, the CDR3 is TGCGCCAGCAGCTTGACTACCCCACGACGCGGCTCTGGAAACACCATATATTTT. It yields the protein CASSLTTPRRGSGNTIYF.

This clone was seen only once. V usage is TRBV5-4 and J usage is TRBJ2-1; 15 bases agree with TRBD2. V lost 4 bases to trimming and J lost 10 bases; unmatched junction nucleotides: 9. The CDR3 spans 16 residues. The germline CDR1 and CDR2 sequences are SGHNT and YYREEE (reference sequence). CDR3 amino acids: CASSPGTSGGRGEQFF. The CDR3 region has the DNA TGTGCCAGCAGCCCCGGGACTAGCGGGGGGAGGGGAGAGCAGTTCTTC.

This chain uses TRBV5-6 with TRBJ1-2; D is possibly TRBD1 (5 bases). CDR1 SGHDT and CDR2 YYEEEE come from the germline V gene. This CDR3 has 14 amino acids. V was clipped by 2 bases and J by 4 bases, with 12 bases between them. CDR3 amino acids: CASSLRFGAYGYTF. CDR3 DNA sequence: TGTGCCAGCAGCTTAAGATTCGGGGCCTATGGCTACACCTTC.

The genes are TRBV7-9 and TRBJ2-2; D is unclear. CDR1 is SEHNR, CDR2 FQNEAQ, per germline (reference sequence). This CDR3 has 14 amino acids. Trimming removed 5 bases from V and 1 base from J, with 8 bases in between. CDR3 amino acids: CASSLTQNTGELFF. Written as DNA, the CDR3 is TGTGCCAGCAGCCTAACTCAGAACACCGGGGAGCTGTTTTTT.

The V call is TRBV7-9, the J call TRBJ1-2; D remains unclear. Germline lookup yields CDR1 SEHNR and CDR2 FQNEAQ (reference sequence). The V gene lost 0 bases and the J gene lost 6 bases, with 14 bases spanning the gap. The CDR3 length is 15 residues. The CDR3: CASSLAPRVLDGYTF. The CDR3 DNA reads TGTGCCAGCAGCTTAGCTCCGAGGGTTTTGGATGGCTACACCTTC.

The chain combines TRBV5-1 with TRBJ2-3; TRBD1 aligns across 7 bases. Germline V lookup: CDR1 SGHRS, CDR2 YFSETQ. V lost 4 bases, J lost 5 bases, and 10 bases stayed unmatched. The CDR3 loop spans 15 amino acids. In DNA, the CDR3 is TGCGCCAGCAGCCCTAGACAGGGAACGGTAGATACGCAGTATTTT. Protein: CASSPRQGTVDTQYF. The entire variable domain, with the rest obtained from reference TRBV5-1 and TRBJ2-3, is as follows: KAGVTQTPRYLIKTRGQQVTLSCSPISGHRSVSWYQQTPGQGLQFLFEYFSETQRNKGNFPGRFSGRQFSNSRSEMNVSTLELGDSALYLCASSPRQGTVDTQYFGPGTRLTVL.

The chain employs TRBV6-5 and TRBJ1-5; D remains unclear. Per the germline V gene, CDR1 is MNHEY and CDR2 is SVGAGI. The CDR3 contains 15 residues. Between the trimmed V and J ends, which lost 7 bases and 4 bases, there was a span of 17 bases. CDR3 coding DNA: TGTGCCAGCAAACCGAGCAGGCAGGCAAATCAGCCCCAGCATTTT. This codes for CASKPSRQANQPQHF.